The rows below give T cell receptor beta chains drawn from one sample of a study of control samples from healthy donors and cancer patients. Profiling relied on immunoSEQ multiplex PCR, and the TCRdb table lists in-frame clones only, not all of them. Among under 450,000 clones listed, 75% to 95% were seen once. What was sequenced was PBMCs. All receptors come from a man aged 40-50 years with head and neck cancer. Both conserved end residues are part of each CDR3. Each record gives: CDR3 protein, CDR3 DNA, J gene, V gene, clone size, D gene. D genes are given only for firm matches. Expanded clones are given a class, and other clones once, few, many or no size at all.

CDR3aa: CAWSSGVSGDGYTF
CDR3nt: TGTGCCTGGAGTTCCGGGGTATCCGGAGATGGCTACACCTTC
j_gene: TRBJ1-2
v_gene: TRBV30
abundance: .
d_gene: .

CDR3aa: CASSLGGGNNEQFF
CDR3nt: TGTGCCAGCAGTCTCGGAGGGGGCAACAATGAGCAGTTCTTC
j_gene: TRBJ2-1
v_gene: TRBV6-4
abundance: .
d_gene: .

CDR3aa: CASSEGQVGASARKAFF
CDR3nt: TGTGCCAGCAGTGAAGGACAGGTCGGGGCTTCCGCGAGGAAAGCTTTCTTT
j_gene: TRBJ1-1
v_gene: TRBV2
abundance: .
d_gene: .

CDR3aa: CASSAGGQGAHLYGYTF
CDR3nt: TGTGCCAGCTCTGCAGGCGGCCAGGGGGCCCATCTTTATGGCTACACCTTC
j_gene: TRBJ1-2
v_gene: TRBV18
abundance: .
d_gene: TRBD1

CDR3aa: CASRKTGTSGTNEQFF
CDR3nt: TGTGCCAGTAGGAAAACCGGGACTAGCGGGACCAATGAGCAGTTCTTC
j_gene: TRBJ2-1
v_gene: TRBV19
abundance: .
d_gene: TRBD2

CDR3aa: CASSYSAWTGGYEQYF
CDR3nt: TGTGCCAGCAGTTACTCTGCCTGGACAGGGGGCTACGAGCAGTACTTC
j_gene: TRBJ2-7
v_gene: TRBV6-6
abundance: .
d_gene: TRBD1

CDR3aa: CASSLGGLGANVLTF
CDR3nt: TGCGCCAGCAGCTTGGGGGGCTTAGGGGCCAACGTCCTGACTTTC
j_gene: TRBJ2-6
v_gene: TRBV5-1
abundance: .
d_gene: .

CDR3aa: CASSARWGNWYEQYF
CDR3nt: TGTGCCAGCAGTGCACGATGGGGGAATTGGTACGAGCAGTACTTC
j_gene: TRBJ2-7
v_gene: TRBV25-1
abundance: .
d_gene: .

CDR3aa: CASSESGKAAYNEQFF
CDR3nt: TGCGCCAGCAGTGAGTCGGGCAAGGCAGCTTACAATGAGCAGTTCTTC
j_gene: TRBJ2-1
v_gene: TRBV10-1
abundance: .
d_gene: .

CDR3aa: CASSQQGAVGNIQYF
CDR3nt: TGTGCCAGCAGTCAACAGGGGGCTGTGGGAAACATTCAGTACTTC
j_gene: TRBJ2-4
v_gene: TRBV6-5
abundance: .
d_gene: TRBD1

CDR3aa: CATAVGQVTTDTQYF
CDR3nt: TGTGCCACCGCCGTGGGACAGGTAACCACAGATACGCAGTATTTT
j_gene: TRBJ2-3
v_gene: TRBV27
abundance: once
d_gene: TRBD1

CDR3aa: CASSLTAGGEQYF
CDR3nt: TGTGCCAGCAGCTTAACAGCGGGGGGCGAGCAGTACTTC
j_gene: TRBJ2-7
v_gene: TRBV7-2
abundance: .
d_gene: TRBD2

CDR3aa: CASKEHGTSHPYEQYF
CDR3nt: TGTGCCAGTAAAGAGCACGGCACATCCCATCCTTACGAGCAGTACTTC
j_gene: TRBJ2-7
v_gene: TRBV19
abundance: .
d_gene: .

CDR3aa: CASSAHRDTGELFF
CDR3nt: TGTGCTAGCAGCGCTCACAGGGACACCGGGGAGCTGTTTTTT
j_gene: TRBJ2-2
v_gene: TRBV7-7
abundance: few
d_gene: .

CDR3aa: CASSWGLPDSEKLFF
CDR3nt: TGTGCCAGCAGCTGGGGACTCCCGGATAGCGAAAAACTGTTTTTT
j_gene: TRBJ1-4
v_gene: TRBV11-2
abundance: .
d_gene: .

CDR3aa: CASSTRREDSSLGPQHF
CDR3nt: TGTGCCAGTAGTACCCGTAGAGAGGACAGCTCCCTCGGGCCCCAGCATTTT
j_gene: TRBJ1-5
v_gene: TRBV19
abundance: .
d_gene: .

CDR3aa: CAYATTRGDTGELFF
CDR3nt: TGTGCCTACGCAACCACGCGGGGGGACACCGGGGAGCTGTTTTTT
j_gene: TRBJ2-2
v_gene: TRBV10-3
abundance: .
d_gene: TRBD2

CDR3aa: CASSLKLNTEAFF
CDR3nt: TGTGCCAGCAGCCTCAAACTGAACACTGAAGCTTTCTTT
j_gene: TRBJ1-1
v_gene: TRBV5-6
abundance: .
d_gene: .

CDR3aa: CSAQQNTEAFF
CDR3nt: TGCAGCGCGCAGCAGAACACTGAAGCTTTCTTT
j_gene: TRBJ1-1
v_gene: TRBV29-1
abundance: .
d_gene: .

CDR3aa: CASSYSIDPRAGDYEQYF
CDR3nt: TGTGCCAGCAGTTACTCGATCGATCCTCGGGCAGGGGACTACGAGCAGTACTTC
j_gene: TRBJ2-7
v_gene: TRBV6-2/TRBV6-3
abundance: .
d_gene: .

CDR3aa: CASSSPPGRNYEQYF
CDR3nt: TGTGCCAGCAGCTCGCCGCCGGGACGGAACTACGAGCAGTACTTC
j_gene: TRBJ2-7
v_gene: TRBV5-4
abundance: .
d_gene: .

CDR3aa: CASSVHSATNEKLFF
CDR3nt: TGTGCCAGCAGCGTCCACAGCGCGACTAATGAAAAACTGTTTTTT
j_gene: TRBJ1-4
v_gene: TRBV7-8
abundance: once
d_gene: .

CDR3aa: CASSSENSPLHF
CDR3nt: TGTGCCAGCAGTTCAGAAAATTCACCCCTCCACTTT
j_gene: TRBJ1-6
v_gene: TRBV7-9
abundance: .
d_gene: .

CDR3aa: CASSPSGGRASYEQYF
CDR3nt: TGTGCCAGCTCACCTAGCGGCGGGAGGGCCTCCTACGAGCAGTACTTC
j_gene: TRBJ2-7
v_gene: TRBV18
abundance: .
d_gene: TRBD2

CDR3aa: CSVVDRSNQPQHF
CDR3nt: TGCAGCGTTGTAGACCGTAGCAATCAGCCCCAGCATTTT
j_gene: TRBJ1-5
v_gene: TRBV29-1
abundance: .
d_gene: .

CDR3aa: CASTLGGGTYTGELFF
CDR3nt: TGCGCCAGCACCTTGGGGGGCGGCACCTACACCGGGGAGCTGTTTTTT
j_gene: TRBJ2-2
v_gene: TRBV5-1
abundance: once
d_gene: .

CDR3aa: CASWLARTSGNTGELFF
CDR3nt: TGTGCTAGTTGGCTTGCGCGGACTAGCGGAAACACCGGGGAGCTGTTTTTT
j_gene: TRBJ2-2
v_gene: TRBV12-5
abundance: .
d_gene: TRBD2

CDR3aa: CASSPGTADTQYF
CDR3nt: TGTGCCAGCTCACCCGGGACGGCAGATACGCAGTATTTT
j_gene: TRBJ2-3
v_gene: TRBV18
abundance: once
d_gene: .

CDR3aa: CATSRDPGSTYEQYF
CDR3nt: TGTGCCACCAGCAGAGACCCGGGATCGACCTACGAGCAGTACTTC
j_gene: TRBJ2-7
v_gene: TRBV15
abundance: .
d_gene: .

CDR3aa: CAISEGGKVDTQYF
CDR3nt: TGTGCCATCAGTGAGGGGGGGAAGGTAGATACGCAGTATTTT
j_gene: TRBJ2-3
v_gene: TRBV10-3
abundance: once
d_gene: .

CDR3aa: CASSLDQFGRTEAFF
CDR3nt: TGTGCCAGCAGCTTAGACCAGTTCGGTAGGACTGAAGCTTTCTTT
j_gene: TRBJ1-1
v_gene: TRBV11-1
abundance: once
d_gene: .

CDR3aa: CASSDGSHEKLFF
CDR3nt: TGTGCCAGCAGTGATGGGTCTCACGAAAAACTGTTTTTT
j_gene: TRBJ1-4
v_gene: TRBV6-1
abundance: .
d_gene: .

CDR3aa: CASSLEGNTGELFF
CDR3nt: TGCGCCAGCAGCTTGGAAGGGAACACCGGGGAGCTGTTTTTT
j_gene: TRBJ2-2
v_gene: TRBV5-1
abundance: .
d_gene: .

CDR3aa: CASSLYGGDFQETQYF
CDR3nt: TGTGCCAGCAGCTTATACGGGGGGGATTTCCAAGAGACCCAGTACTTC
j_gene: TRBJ2-5
v_gene: TRBV7-3
abundance: few
d_gene: TRBD2

CDR3aa: CASSTRAQGLEEQFF
CDR3nt: TGTGCCAGCAGCACCCGGGCCCAGGGGCTCGAGGAGCAGTTCTTC
j_gene: TRBJ2-1
v_gene: TRBV9
abundance: .
d_gene: .

CDR3aa: CASSSTGVGGQPQHF
CDR3nt: TGTGCCAGCAGCTCTACAGGGGTGGGTGGTCAGCCCCAGCATTTT
j_gene: TRBJ1-5
v_gene: TRBV28
abundance: .
d_gene: TRBD1

CDR3aa: CASSPQGVGNQPQHF
CDR3nt: TGTGCCAGCAGCCCTCAGGGGGTTGGCAATCAGCCCCAGCATTTT
j_gene: TRBJ1-5
v_gene: TRBV7-9
abundance: .
d_gene: TRBD1

CDR3aa: CASSLARERVAGEQYF
CDR3nt: TGTGCCAGCAGCTTGGCTAGGGAGCGGGTAGCGGGAGAGCAGTACTTC
j_gene: TRBJ2-7
v_gene: TRBV5-4
abundance: .
d_gene: TRBD2

CDR3aa: CASSSDGELFF
CDR3nt: TGTGCCAGCAGCTCAGACGGAGAGCTGTTTTTT
j_gene: TRBJ2-2
v_gene: TRBV9
abundance: .
d_gene: .

CDR3aa: CASSYSGPSNQPQHF
CDR3nt: TGTGCCAGCAGTTACTCGGGACCCTCCAATCAGCCCCAGCATTTT
j_gene: TRBJ1-5
v_gene: TRBV6-2/TRBV6-3
abundance: .
d_gene: .

CDR3aa: CASRKDSWDGYTF
CDR3nt: TGTGCCAGCAGAAAGGACAGTTGGGATGGCTACACCTTC
j_gene: TRBJ1-2
v_gene: TRBV6-5
abundance: few
d_gene: .